This T cell receptor (beta chain) was observed in a study of cytomegalovirus exposure and HLA in healthy donors. Overall study findings and caveats: Cytomegalovirus-associated status was assigned to around 160 TCR beta chains.

PCR used 60 Vbeta primers and 13 Jbeta primers. TCRdb keeps only in-frame clones here, not all; method: immunoSEQ multiplex PCR. The data contain 90,000 to 120,000 clones, 79% of them singletons. The CDR3 spans 17 residues. The germline V gene has CDR1 SGHVS and CDR2 FNYEAQ. V dropped 5 bases and J dropped 6 bases, with 22 bases sitting between them. For this clone: Its antigen is not identified.

The clonotype was recovered from a woman between 40 and 50 years old in good health and CMV-seronegative. This chain links TRBV7-6 with TRBJ2-2; tentative D call: TRBD2 (5 bases). The sample consisted of PBMCs. The CDR3 DNA is TGTGCCAGCAGCCCCGGGCGGGCACGGAGGATATCCGGGGAGCTGTTTTTT. Translated: CASSPGRARRISGELFF.